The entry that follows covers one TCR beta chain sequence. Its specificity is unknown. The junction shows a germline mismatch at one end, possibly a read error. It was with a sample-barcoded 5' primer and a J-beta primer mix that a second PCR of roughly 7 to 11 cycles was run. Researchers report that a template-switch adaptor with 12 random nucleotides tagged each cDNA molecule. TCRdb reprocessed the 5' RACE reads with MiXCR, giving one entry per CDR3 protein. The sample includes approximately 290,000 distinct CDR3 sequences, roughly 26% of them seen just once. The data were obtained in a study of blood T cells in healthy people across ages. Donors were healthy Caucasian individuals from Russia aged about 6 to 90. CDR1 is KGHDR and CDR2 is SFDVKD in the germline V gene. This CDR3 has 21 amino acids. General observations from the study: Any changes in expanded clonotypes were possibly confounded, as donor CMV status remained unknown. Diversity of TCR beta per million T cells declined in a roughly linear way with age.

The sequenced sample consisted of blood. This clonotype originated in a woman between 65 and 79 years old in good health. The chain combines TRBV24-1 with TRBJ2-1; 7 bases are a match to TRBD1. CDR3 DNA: TGTGCCGCCAGTGATTCCGACGCAAGACAGGGCCCGAACAAGGGTTTGGATGAGCAGTTCTTC. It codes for CAASDSDARQGPNKGLDEQFF.